This passage covers 2 T cell receptor beta chains from one sample sequenced in a study of Graves' ophthalmopathy and Graves' hyperthyroidism. Amplified material comprised TCR beta CDR3 regions derived from RNA transcripts. An initial RT-PCR round employing HTBI primers preceded a second-round multiplex PCR. TCRdb re-derived calls from the multiplex PCR reads in MiXCR, one entry per CDR3 protein. This sample has around 1,200,000 distinct CDR3 sequences, with about 36% found just once. What was sequenced was peripheral blood or thyroid tissue (not recorded which). These receptors all come from an adult man with Graves' hyperthyroidism.

This clonotype was counted ten times or more. This CDR3 reads CASSPNYEQYF. DNA of the CDR3: TGTGCCAGCAGCCCCAACTACGAGCAGTACTTC. The chain recombines TRBV12-3 or TRBV12-4 with TRBJ2-7; D uncertain. The CDR3 has 11 amino acids. The ends were cut back, 6 bases at V and 3 bases at J, with 6 bases in the middle.

This clonotype was counted only a few times. This chain connects TRBV27 to TRBJ1-5; perhaps TRBD1 as D (6 bases). The germline gives CDR1 MNHEY, CDR2 SMNVEV (reference sequence). The V gene lost 5 bases and the J gene lost 9 bases, with 14 bases spanning the gap. This CDR3 contains 13 residues. The CDR3 coding sequence is TGTGCCAGCAGTACAGGGACACTGGGGCCCCAGCATTTT. Translating it yields CASSTGTLGPQHF.